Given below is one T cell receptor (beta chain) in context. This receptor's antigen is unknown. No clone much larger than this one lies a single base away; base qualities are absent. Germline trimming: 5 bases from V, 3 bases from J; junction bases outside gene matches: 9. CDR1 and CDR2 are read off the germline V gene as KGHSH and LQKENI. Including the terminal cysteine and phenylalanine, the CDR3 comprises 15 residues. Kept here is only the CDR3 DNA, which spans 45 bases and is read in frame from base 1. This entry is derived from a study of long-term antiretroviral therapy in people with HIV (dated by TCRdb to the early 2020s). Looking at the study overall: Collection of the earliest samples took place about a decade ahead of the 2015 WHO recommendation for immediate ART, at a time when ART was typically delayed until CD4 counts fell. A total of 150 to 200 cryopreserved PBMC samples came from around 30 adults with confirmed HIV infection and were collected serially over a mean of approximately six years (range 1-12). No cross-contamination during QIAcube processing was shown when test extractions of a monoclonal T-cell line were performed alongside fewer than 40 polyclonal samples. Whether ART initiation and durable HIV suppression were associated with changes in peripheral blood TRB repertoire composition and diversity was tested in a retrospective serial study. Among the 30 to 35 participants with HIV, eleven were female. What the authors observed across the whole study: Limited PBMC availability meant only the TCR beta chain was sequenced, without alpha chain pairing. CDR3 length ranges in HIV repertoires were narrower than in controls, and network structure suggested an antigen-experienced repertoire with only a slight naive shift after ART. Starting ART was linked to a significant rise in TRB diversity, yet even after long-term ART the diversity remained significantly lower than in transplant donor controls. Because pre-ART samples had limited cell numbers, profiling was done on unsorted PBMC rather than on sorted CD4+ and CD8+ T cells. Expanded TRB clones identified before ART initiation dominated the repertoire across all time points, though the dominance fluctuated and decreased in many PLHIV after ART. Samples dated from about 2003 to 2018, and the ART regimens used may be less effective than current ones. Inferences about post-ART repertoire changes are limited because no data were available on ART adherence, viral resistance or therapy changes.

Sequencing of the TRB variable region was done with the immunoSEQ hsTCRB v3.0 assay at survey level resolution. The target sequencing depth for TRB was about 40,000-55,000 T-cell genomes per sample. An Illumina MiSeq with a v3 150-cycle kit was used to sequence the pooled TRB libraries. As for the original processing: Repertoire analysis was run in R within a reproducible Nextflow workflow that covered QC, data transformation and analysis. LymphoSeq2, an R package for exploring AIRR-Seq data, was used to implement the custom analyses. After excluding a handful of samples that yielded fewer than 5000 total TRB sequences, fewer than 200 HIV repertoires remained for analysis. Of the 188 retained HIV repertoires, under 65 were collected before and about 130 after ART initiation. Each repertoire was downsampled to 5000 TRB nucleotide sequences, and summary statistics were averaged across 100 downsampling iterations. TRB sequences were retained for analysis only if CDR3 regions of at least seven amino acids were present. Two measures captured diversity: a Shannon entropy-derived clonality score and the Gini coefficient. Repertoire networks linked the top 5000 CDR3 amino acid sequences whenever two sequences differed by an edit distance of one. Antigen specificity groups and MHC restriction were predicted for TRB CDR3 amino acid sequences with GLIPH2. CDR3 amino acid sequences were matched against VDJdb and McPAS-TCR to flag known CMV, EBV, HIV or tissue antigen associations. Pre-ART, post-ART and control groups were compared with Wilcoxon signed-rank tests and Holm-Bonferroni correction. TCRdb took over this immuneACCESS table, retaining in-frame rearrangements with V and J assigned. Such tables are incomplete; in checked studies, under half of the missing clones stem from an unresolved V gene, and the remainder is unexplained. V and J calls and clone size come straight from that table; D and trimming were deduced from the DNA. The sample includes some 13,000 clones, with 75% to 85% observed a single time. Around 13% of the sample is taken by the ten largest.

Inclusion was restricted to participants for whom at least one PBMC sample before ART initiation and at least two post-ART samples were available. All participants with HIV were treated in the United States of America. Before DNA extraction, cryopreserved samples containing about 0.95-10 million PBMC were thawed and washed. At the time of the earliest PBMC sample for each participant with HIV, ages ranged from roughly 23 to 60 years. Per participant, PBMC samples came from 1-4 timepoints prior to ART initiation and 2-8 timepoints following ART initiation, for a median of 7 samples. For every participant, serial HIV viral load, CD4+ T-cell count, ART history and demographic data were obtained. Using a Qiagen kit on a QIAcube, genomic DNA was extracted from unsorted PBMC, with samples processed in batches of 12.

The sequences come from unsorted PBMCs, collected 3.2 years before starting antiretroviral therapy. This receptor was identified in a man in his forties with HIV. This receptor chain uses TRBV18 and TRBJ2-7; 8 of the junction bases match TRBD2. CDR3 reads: CASSSLAGRVYEQYF. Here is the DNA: TGTGCCAGCTCATCCTTAGCGGGGAGGGTCTACGAGCAGTACTTC.